These 32 T cell receptor beta chains were sequenced from one sample in a study of Graves' ophthalmopathy and Graves' hyperthyroidism. The sequenced template was RNA, covering the TCR beta CDR3 region. HTBI primers primed a first-round RT-PCR, and a second-round multiplex PCR followed. One entry per CDR3 protein results from TCRdb running MiXCR on the multiplex PCR reads. The repertoire holds 240,000 or so distinct CDR3 sequences, with around 50% as singletons. The sample consisted of peripheral blood. The receptors originated from an adult man with Graves' ophthalmopathy.

This chain joins TRBV4-1 and TRBJ2-7, with TRBD1 as a possible D gene (5 bases). Trimming pared 0 bases from V and 2 bases from J, leaving 11 bases between. The CDR3 sequence is 15 residues long. The germline V gene has CDR1 MGHRA and CDR2 YSYEKL. CDR3 DNA sequence: TGCGCCAGCAGCCAAGAATCCAGGGCTCCCTACGAGCAGTACTTC. Its protein is CASSQESRAPYEQYF.

This clonotype was observed a few times. The chain links TRBV20-1 to TRBJ2-7; D not certain. This CDR3 contains 13 residues. CDR1 is DFQATT and CDR2 is SNEGSKA in the germline V gene (reference sequence). V was shortened by 0 bases and J by 3 bases, with 9 bases between the two germline ends. The CDR3, as DNA: TGCAGTGCTAGAGACCTGACCGGCTACGAGCAGTACTTC. Its translation: CSARDLTGYEQYF.

For the CDR3, the DNA is TGTGCCAGCGGGCTAGGTGTCGGGGAGCTGTTTTTT. It specifies CASGLGVGELFF. The V and J genes are TRBV5-5 and TRBJ2-2; D remains ambiguous. Germline V lookup: CDR1 SGHKS, CDR2 YYEKEE (reference sequence). V shed 7 bases and J shed 7 bases, with 11 bases lying between them. This CDR3 region has 12 residues.

This clonotype was seen more than once but under ten times. In DNA, the CDR3 is TGTGCCAGCAGCTCCCTAGGAGGACGGCCCCTTGAAGCTTTCTTT. This encodes CASSSLGGRPLEAFF. This sequence joins TRBV7-9 and TRBJ1-1, with D unclear. Germline V gene data show CDR1 as SEHNR and CDR2 as FQNEAQ (reference sequence). V was cut by 4 bases and J by 7 bases, with 19 bases left in between. This CDR3 contains 15 residues. Full variable domain (rest looked up from reference TRBV7-9 and TRBJ1-1): DTGVSQNPRHKITKRGQNVTFRCDPISEHNRLYWYRQTLGQGPEFLTYFQNEAQLEKSRLLSDRFSAERPKGSFSTLEIQRTEQGDSAMYLCASSSLGGRPLEAFFGQGTRLTVV.

The CDR3 loop is CASSLRLRASPLNTEAFF. CDR3 DNA: TGTGCCAGCAGCTTAAGGCTCAGAGCTTCTCCCCTCAACACTGAAGCTTTCTTT. The V and J genes are TRBV7-9 and TRBJ1-1, with D unclear. CDR3 length: 18 residues. Germline V CDR1 and CDR2: SEHNR, FQNEAQ (reference sequence). Trimming cost V 2 bases and J 2 bases, with 21 bases left between them.

V is TRBV7-8 and J is TRBJ1-2; D not resolved. There are 12 residues in the CDR3. Trimming pared 5 bases from V and 4 bases from J, leaving 8 bases between. Germline V gene sequence: CDR1 SGHVS, CDR2 FQNEAQ. CDR3 residues: CASSPEPYGYTF. The CDR3 DNA reads as TGTGCCAGCAGCCCCGAACCCTATGGCTACACCTTC.

The rearrangement links TRBV6-6 to TRBJ2-7; D possibly matches TRBD1 or TRBD2 (6 bases each). CDR1 and CDR2 (germline): MNHNY, SVGAGI (reference sequence). V was shortened by 8 bases and J by 1 base, with 15 bases between the two germline ends. The CDR3 spans 14 residues. This CDR3 reads CASGTTGTSYEQYF. Here the CDR3 DNA reads TGTGCCAGCGGGACAACAGGGACTTCCTACGAGCAGTACTTC.

This chain joins TRBV4-1 and TRBJ2-7, with D possibly matching TRBD1 (6 bases). Germline-derived CDR1 and CDR2 are MGHRA and YSYEKL. CDR3 length: 14 residues. The V end was cut by 0 bases, the J end by 5 bases, with 11 bases between. CDR3 coding DNA: TGCGCCAGCAGCCAAGACCAAAACAGGGACGAGCAGTACTTC. This codes for CASSQDQNRDEQYF.

This clonotype was found a few times. This chain joins TRBV9 and TRBJ1-6; TRBD1 matches 8 bases. The CDR3 is made up of 15 amino acids. Germline V gives CDR1 SGDLS, CDR2 YYNGEE. V dropped 5 bases and J dropped 10; count of bases not matched to a gene: 11. CDR3 sequence reads: CASSSPGTGRSPLHF. The CDR3 DNA sequence: TGTGCCAGCAGTTCACCCGGGACAGGCCGGTCACCCCTCCACTTT.

This sequence joins TRBV7-9 and TRBJ1-5; D not certain. V shed 2 bases and J shed 10 bases, with 3 bases lying between them. This CDR3 spans 10 amino acids. Germline V gene lookup returns CDR1 SEHNR and CDR2 FQNEAQ (reference sequence). Here the CDR3 reads CASSLPPQHF. The DNA for the CDR3 is TGTGCCAGCAGCTTACCCCCCCAGCATTTT.

This chain joins TRBV27 and TRBJ2-7; tentatively, D is TRBD2 (6 bases). Per germline, CDR1 MNHEY and CDR2 SMNVEV (reference sequence). The CDR3 runs 14 residues. The germline V and J ends were trimmed by 3 bases and 2 bases, with 11 bases remaining between them. The DNA for the CDR3 is TGTGCCAGCAGTTTCCGGGGACTTCCCTACGAGCAGTACTTC. Translation: CASSFRGLPYEQYF.

As to this clonotype: This may stem from a read error, because a much larger clone lies one nucleotide away. V gene TRBV20-1 combines with J gene TRBJ1-1; TRBD1 matches 12 bases. V lost 3 bases, J lost 2 bases, and 1 base stayed unmatched. Per germline, CDR1 DFQATT and CDR2 SNEGSKA (reference sequence). This CDR3 is built from 14 residues. DNA of the CDR3: TGCAGTGCTAGGGGGACAGGGGGCAACACTGAAGCTTTCTTT. This gives the protein CSARGTGGNTEAFF.

The rearrangement links TRBV12-3 or TRBV12-4 to TRBJ2-2, with D unclear. The CDR3 length is 12 residues. V lost 5 bases and J 9 bases, leaving 10 bases between the germline ends. The CDR3 bases are TGTGCCAGCAGTCTCTCAACGTGGGAGCTGTTTTTT. The encoded protein is CASSLSTWELFF.

V gene TRBV28 combines with J gene TRBJ2-5; weak D call: TRBD2 (5 bases). Deletions cut 7 bases from V and 2 bases from J, with 14 bases between. The CDR3 totals 14 residues. The germline V gene encodes CDR1 MDHEN and CDR2 SYDVKM. The CDR3 loop is CASTAQRMQETQYF. DNA for the CDR3: TGTGCCAGCACGGCCCAGCGGATGCAAGAGACCCAGTACTTC.

Note on this clonotype: One junction end disagrees with the germline gene, perhaps due to a read error. The rearrangement links TRBV7-8 to TRBJ2-7; 13 bases match TRBD2. CDR3 length: 16 amino acids. CDR1 and CDR2 from the germline V gene are SGHVS and FQNEAQ. The CDR3 DNA sequence: TGTGCCAGCAGCGCCCGACTAGCGGGGGGCTCCCACGAGCAGTACTTC. Its translation is CASSARLAGGSHEQYF.

This clonotype was seen only a few times. The V call is TRBV7-9, the J call TRBJ1-2, with 7 bases lining up with TRBD1. J lost 6 bases, V lost 1 base, and 8 bases had no gene match. The CDR3 totals 15 residues. Germline values: CDR1 SEHNR, CDR2 FQNEAQ (reference sequence). The CDR3 nucleotides are TGTGCCAGCAGCTTAGGGGCCAGGGGGAGTGATGGCTACACCTTC. Its protein product is CASSLGARGSDGYTF.

There are a few counts of this clonotype. This chain joins TRBV6-1 and TRBJ1-1; D gene unclear. Trimming removed 11 bases at V and 4 bases at J, with 14 bases between. This CDR3 contains 12 residues. CDR1 and CDR2 (germline): MNHNS, SASEGT. The CDR3 protein is CADGAFFTEAFF. CDR3 coding DNA: TGTGCCGACGGAGCATTTTTCACTGAAGCTTTCTTT.

This CDR3 is CASSLGHSNSYEQYF. The DNA for the CDR3 is TGTGCCAGCAGCTTAGGTCACTCCAACTCCTACGAGCAGTACTTC. This chain uses TRBV7-2 with TRBJ2-7; D remains ambiguous. CDR1 SGHTA and CDR2 FQGNSA come from the germline V gene. The length of the CDR3 is 15 residues. Trimming removed 1 base from V and 0 bases from J, with 10 bases in between.

CDR3 amino acids: CAISESMGPSNQPQHF. The CDR3 DNA sequence: TGTGCCATCAGTGAGTCAATGGGGCCTAGCAATCAGCCCCAGCATTTT. This rearrangement joins TRBV10-3 to TRBJ1-5, with D maybe TRBD1 (5 bases). With 0 bases removed from V and 0 bases from J, the gap between germline ends came to 9 bases. Germline V gene data show CDR1 as ENHRY and CDR2 as SYGVKD. The CDR3 extends over 16 amino acids.

The gene calls are TRBV29-1 and TRBJ2-5, with 8 bases fitting TRBD2. The CDR3 has 13 amino acids. The V gene's germline CDR1 is SQVTM and CDR2 ANQGSEA. V shed 7 bases and J 2 bases; nucleotides not matched to a gene: 6. The CDR3 region has the DNA TGCAGCGGCCAACCGGGAGGGCAAGAGACCCAGTACTTC. This sequence encodes CSGQPGGQETQYF.

This clonotype occurred a few times. The chain recombines TRBV5-1 with TRBJ1-2; D is perhaps TRBD1 (5 bases). The V gene lost 3 bases and the J gene lost 3 bases, with 6 bases spanning the gap. CDR3 size: 12 residues. Germline V lookup: CDR1 SGHRS, CDR2 YFSETQ. CDR3 in DNA: TGCGCCAGCAGCTGGGGCGACTATGGCTACACCTTC. It is translated as CASSWGDYGYTF.

The V call is TRBV10-3, the J call TRBJ2-2; 10 positions agree with TRBD2. After removal of 2 bases from V and 0 bases from J, the junction contained 6 bases not matched to a gene. Germline V CDR1 and CDR2: ENHRY, SYGVKD. This CDR3 is built from 18 residues. As DNA, the CDR3 is TGTGCCATCAGTGAGCCCCAAGGACTAGCGGCGAACACCGGGGAGCTGTTTTTT. Its translation is CAISEPQGLAANTGELFF.

The genes are TRBV7-2 and TRBJ2-2; D gene uncertain. Trimming removed 1 base at V and 3 bases at J, with 18 bases between. The CDR3 has 18 residues. Germline CDR1 is SGHTA and CDR2 is FQGNSA. CDR3 DNA sequence: TGTGCCAGCAGCTTAGTGTCCCTCCTGCGGCTTGACACCGGGGAGCTGTTTTTT. This translates into CASSLVSLLRLDTGELFF.

The chain carries TRBV5-1 and TRBJ1-1; D is unresolved. CDR3 length: 15 amino acids. The germline gives CDR1 SGHRS, CDR2 YFSETQ. V was trimmed by 4 bases and J by 3 bases, leaving 16 bases between them. The CDR3, as DNA: TGCGCCAGCAGCCCTGGAGACCTGACGGACACTGAAGCTTTCTTT. Translation: CASSPGDLTDTEAFF.

The table lists this clonotype with a few counts. The gene calls are TRBV6-5 and TRBJ1-5; D is possibly TRBD1 (5 bases). The V and J ends lost 0 bases and 4 bases respectively, with 13 bases between them. The CDR3 loop spans 16 amino acids. Germline CDR1 and CDR2: MNHEY and SVGAGI. The CDR3 spells CASSYSPTEPNQPQHF. The CDR3, as DNA: TGTGCCAGCAGTTACTCTCCGACAGAGCCGAATCAGCCCCAGCATTTT.

The genes are TRBV6-4 and TRBJ1-5; 10 bases fit TRBD1. This CDR3 has 13 residues. CDR1 is MRHNA and CDR2 is SNTAGT in the germline V gene. V shed 8 bases and J 4 bases; nucleotides not matched to a gene: 2. The chain's CDR3 is CASGQGENQPQHF. CDR3 coding DNA: TGTGCCAGCGGACAGGGGGAAAATCAGCCCCAGCATTTT.

This clonotype was detected only a few times. The J gene is TRBJ1-1, the V gene TRBV24-1, with D unclear. Germline CDR1 KGHDR, CDR2 SFDVKD. V was shortened by 4 bases and J by 7 bases, with 6 bases between the two germline ends. There are 11 residues in the CDR3. The CDR3 bases are TGTGCCACCAGTGAAGACGGTGAAGCTTTCTTT. Amino acid sequence: CATSEDGEAFF.

CDR3 residues: CASSWRSSWVEETQYF. The CDR3 nucleotides are TGTGCCAGCAGCTGGCGGTCGTCGTGGGTAGAAGAGACCCAGTACTTC. The chain is built from TRBV7-2 and TRBJ2-5; D gene ambiguous. Germline values: CDR1 SGHTA, CDR2 FQGNSA. Trimming removed 4 bases from V and 3 bases from J, with 18 bases in between. The CDR3 contains 16 residues.

For the CDR3, the DNA is TGTGCCAGCAGTTACTCCCTAGGGTGGGAGACCCAGTACTTC. Translation gives CASSYSLGWETQYF. The chain employs TRBV28 and TRBJ2-5; D is undetermined. Germline V gene data show CDR1 as MDHEN and CDR2 as SYDVKM. There are 14 residues in the CDR3. Trimming cost V 4 bases and J 5 bases, with 14 bases left between them.

The chain combines TRBV10-3 with TRBJ2-5; either TRBD1 or TRBD2 may supply D (5 bases each). Per the germline V gene, CDR1 is ENHRY and CDR2 is SYGVKD. This CDR3 spans 14 amino acids. Between the trimmed V and J ends, which lost 0 bases and 3 bases, there was a span of 8 bases. The chain's CDR3 is CAISESRGEETQYF. CDR3 nucleotides: TGTGCCATCAGTGAGTCGCGAGGGGAAGAGACCCAGTACTTC.

The chain has TRBV7-9 and TRBJ1-2; D gene unclear. Trimming took 1 base from V and 4 from J, leaving 10 bases between them. From germline, CDR1 is SEHNR and CDR2 FQNEAQ (reference sequence). The CDR3 sequence is 14 residues long. The CDR3 coding sequence is TGTGCCAGCAGCTTAGTTGGGGAGACCTATGGCTACACCTTC. Translation gives CASSLVGETYGYTF.

The chain has TRBV10-3 and TRBJ2-6, with D perhaps being TRBD1 or TRBD2 (5 bases each). The V and J ends lost 4 bases and 4 bases respectively, with 23 bases between them. CDR3 length equals 19 residues. Germline V gene sequence: CDR1 ENHRY, CDR2 SYGVKD. The CDR3: CAISVGNEQGRTGANVLTF. In nucleotides, the CDR3 is TGTGCCATCAGTGTAGGGAATGAGCAGGGACGGACGGGGGCCAACGTCCTGACTTTC.